The clone carrying this TCR beta chain has ten or more counts. This CDR3 spans 16 amino acids. V was shortened by 2 bases and J by 8 bases, with 19 bases between the two germline ends. Germline V gene data show CDR1 as MNHEY and CDR2 as SVGEGT. This table comes from immunoSEQ multiplex PCR, and its TCRdb copy is limited to in-frame clones, with some not included. The sample includes 75,000 to 100,000 clones, around 82% seen only once; the top ten take about 16%. This sample was taken from a study of Ad26.COV2.S vaccination and SARS-CoV-2 variants. The chain combines TRBV6-2 or TRBV6-3 with TRBJ2-1; no clear D gene. The clonotype was recovered from a human donor who had recovered from COVID-19. The source was peripheral blood, collected after recovery from COVID-19. The CDR3 spells CASSYGVGIKAHEQFF. DNA for the CDR3: TGTGCCAGCAGTTACGGTGTCGGAATCAAGGCCCATGAGCAGTTCTTC.